One sample yielded the 4 T cell receptor beta chains listed below, sequenced in a study of vaccination effects on CD4 cells after COVID-19 (dated by TCRdb to between 2021 and 2022). For these TCRs, the target antigens are not known. In the ViraFEST assay, PBMC were stimulated with viral peptide pools, and antigen-specific CD4+ T cell clonotypes were then identified by expansion using TCR sequencing. After roughly 11 days of culture, CD4+ T cells were isolated with the EasySep CD4+ T cell isolation kit. The absence of prior SARS-CoV-2 infection in healthy vaccine recipients was confirmed by negative nucleocapsid antibodies before and after vaccination. Library prep was done by the immunoSEQ multiplex PCR assay. Sourced from immuneACCESS, this table was stored by TCRdb with only in-frame sequences that have V and J called. A share of the clones is absent; for the studies checked, an unresolved V gene accounts for under half, and the remainder has no known explanation. Within this sample are 27,000 or so clones, with around three quarters of them counted one time only. Clones ranked in the top ten supply about 10% of the sample.

The specimen was CD4+ T cells from PBMCs cultured with SARS-CoV-2 spike peptides, collected before COVID-19 vaccination. The sample's cell subset or site label, in plain terms: SARS-CoV-2 spike overlapping peptide pool stimulation. The receptors come from a human donor who received a COVID-19 vaccine.

V gene TRBV2 combines with J gene TRBJ2-1, with D perhaps matching TRBD1 (6 bases). This CDR3 contains 12 residues. Trimming stripped 4 bases from V and 7 bases from J, with 8 bases between. Germline lookup yields CDR1 SNHLY and CDR2 FYNNEI. The CDR3 loop is CASSAQGNEQFF. CDR3 nucleotides: TGTGCCAGCAGTGCTCAGGGGAATGAGCAGTTCTTC.

This chain joins TRBV19 and TRBJ1-1; TRBD1 might be the D (6 bases). Germline lookup yields CDR1 LNHDA and CDR2 SQIVND (reference sequence). Trimming pared 3 bases from V and 10 bases from J, leaving 9 bases between. The CDR3 has 11 residues. CDR3 DNA sequence: TGTGCCAGTAGTATCCAGGGGCGAGCTTTCTTT. Its translation is CASSIQGRAFF.

The chain couples TRBV29-1 to TRBJ2-5, with D possibly matching TRBD2 (5 bases). Germline loops: CDR1 SQVTM, CDR2 ANQGSEA. This CDR3 is built from 13 residues. The CDR3 coding sequence is TGCACCGGAACCTACGGGGACCAAGAGACCCAGTACTTC. Translation: CTGTYGDQETQYF.

A few counts support this clone. V usage is TRBV6-4 and J usage is TRBJ2-1, with TRBD2 matching 13 bases. The ends lost 4 bases at V and 6 bases at J; junction bases unmatched: 0. The CDR3 sequence is 14 residues long. Germline CDR1 MRHNA, CDR2 SNTAGT. The chain's CDR3 is CASSGTSGSNEQFF. CDR3 nucleotides: TGTGCCAGCAGTGGGACTAGCGGGAGCAATGAGCAGTTCTTC.